The 22 T cell receptor beta chains reported below all come from one sample, sequenced in a study of T cells in Graves' hyperthyroidism and ophthalmopathy. Amplified TCR beta CDR3 regions derived from RNA transcripts. Primed by the HTBI set, a first-round RT-PCR was run on the TCR CDR3. In TCRdb, the multiplex PCR reads were re-called with MiXCR into one record per CDR3 protein. The sample yields over 650,000 distinct CDR3 sequences, about 45% seen once. Sample: peripheral blood or thyroid tissue (not recorded which). These receptors were obtained from an adult man with Graves' disease, either hyperthyroidism or ophthalmopathy (not recorded which).

As regards this clonotype: A much larger clone differs by one base, so this may be a read error. The genes are TRBV7-4 and TRBJ2-7; D is ambiguous. This CDR3 comprises 14 residues. Germline CDR1 SGHVT, CDR2 SQSDAQ. The V end lost 5 bases, the J end lost 2 bases, and 13 bases lay between the germline ends. The CDR3 spells CASSTTPWPYEQYF. The CDR3 DNA follows: TGTGCCAGCAGCACTACGCCTTGGCCCTACGAGCAGTACTTC.

This clonotype has more than one count but fewer than ten. V usage is TRBV29-1 and J usage is TRBJ1-3, with D possibly being TRBD1 (5 bases). This CDR3 is 14 amino acids long. Germline V gene sequence: CDR1 SQVTM, CDR2 ANQGSEA. CDR3 in amino acids: CSARDDSPGNTIYF. CDR3 coding DNA: TGCAGTGCTAGGGACGACAGCCCTGGAAACACCATATATTTT.

This clonotype was counted once. The V and J genes are TRBV7-2 and TRBJ2-7, with D perhaps given as TRBD1 or TRBD2 (5 bases each). CDR1 SGHTA and CDR2 FQGNSA come from the germline V gene. This CDR3 is 15 amino acids long. Trimming pared 6 bases from V and 0 bases from J, leaving 15 bases between. CDR3 nucleotides: TGTGCCAGCAGTTTATGGGGGACGGGCTCCTACGAGCAGTACTTC. This codes for CASSLWGTGSYEQYF.

Here the CDR3 DNA reads TGTGCCAGCAGGCCTAATTCCCGTCCCGGGCCAGGTCCTAATGAAAAACTGTTTTTT. It yields the protein CASRPNSRPGPGPNEKLFF. The rearrangement uses TRBV19 and TRBJ1-4, with D unclear. The CDR3 has 19 amino acids. Germline-derived CDR1 and CDR2 are LNHDA and SQIVND (reference sequence). The V end was cut by 9 bases, the J end by 3 bases, with 29 bases between.

For the CDR3, the DNA is TGTGCCAGCAGTGAGGGCCAGGGTATTGGAACCTACGAGCAGTACTTC. Amino acids: CASSEGQGIGTYEQYF. The V call is TRBV6-1, the J call TRBJ2-7; a weak D match, TRBD1 (5 bases). V was shortened by 3 bases and J by 2 bases, with 17 bases between the two germline ends. CDR3 length: 16 amino acids. Germline lookup yields CDR1 MNHNS and CDR2 SASEGT.

The V call is TRBV7-8, the J call TRBJ2-7; 8 bases are a match to TRBD1. The CDR3 consists of 15 residues. CDR1 is SGHVS and CDR2 is FQNEAQ in the germline V gene. J gave up 6 bases and V 6 bases, and 13 bases lay outside the gene matches. This CDR3 is CASSTGQANVLEQYF. DNA of the CDR3: TGTGCCAGCAGTACGGGACAGGCAAACGTCCTCGAGCAGTACTTC.

This chain links TRBV6-4 with TRBJ1-6, with D perhaps TRBD1 (6 bases). The V end was cut by 3 bases, the J end by 8 bases, with 23 bases between. The CDR3 length is 18 residues. Germline values: CDR1 MRHNA, CDR2 SNTAGT. DNA for the CDR3: TGTGCCAGCAGTGATTCGACAGGTTTCAGGGGAGAGGATTCACCCCTCCACTTT. This sequence encodes CASSDSTGFRGEDSPLHF.

The sample holds one count of this clonotype. This chain joins TRBV7-2 and TRBJ1-2; D perhaps matches TRBD1 (5 bases). There are 15 residues in the CDR3. Trimming stripped 5 bases from V and 4 bases from J, with 17 bases between. Germline loops: CDR1 SGHTA, CDR2 FQGNSA. The CDR3 DNA reads TGTGCCAGCAGCCCCGGACGGGGGGGGTTCTATGGCTACACCTTC. This translates into CASSPGRGGFYGYTF.

This chain uses TRBV5-1 with TRBJ2-7, with 7 bases that match TRBD1. The trim removed 6 bases at V and 4 bases at J, leaving 13 bases unmatched. Germline values: CDR1 SGHRS, CDR2 YFSETQ. The CDR3 runs to 15 residues. In DNA form, the CDR3 reads TGCGCCAGCAACTTAGCCCCCGGGACAGTATACGAGCAGTACTTC. Protein sequence: CASNLAPGTVYEQYF.

J is TRBJ1-5 and V is TRBV28; D not certain. Germline V gene lookup returns CDR1 MDHEN and CDR2 SYDVKM. The V and J ends lost 6 bases and 5 bases respectively, with 11 bases between them. The CDR3 sequence is 13 residues long. The CDR3 protein is CASRPRSDQPQHF. The CDR3 DNA sequence: TGTGCCAGCAGACCACGCAGTGATCAGCCCCAGCATTTT.

This clonotype has more than one count but fewer than ten. This chain links TRBV7-9 with TRBJ1-2; 7 bases align to TRBD1. This CDR3 has 14 amino acids. Germline values: CDR1 SEHNR, CDR2 FQNEAQ (reference sequence). V shed 3 bases and J 3 bases; nucleotides not matched to a gene: 4. CDR3 sequence: CASSFPQGHYGYTF. The CDR3 DNA sequence: TGTGCCAGCAGCTTCCCACAGGGGCACTATGGCTACACCTTC.

This rearrangement joins TRBV2 to TRBJ1-1, with TRBD1 as a possible D gene (5 bases). Germline CDR1 is SNHLY and CDR2 is FYNNEI. V lost 4 bases to trimming and J lost 11 bases, with 14 bases between them. The CDR3 consists of 12 residues. The CDR3 region is CASSAGGPGAFF. The CDR3 DNA sequence: TGTGCCAGCAGTGCCGGGGGTCCTGGGGCTTTCTTT. The variable domain in full, with the rest retrieved from reference TRBV2 and TRBJ1-1, is EPEVTQTPSHQVTQMGQEVILRCVPISNHLYFYWYRQILGQKVEFLVSFYNNEISEKSEIFDDQFSVERPDGSNFTLKIRSTKLEDSAMYFCASSAGGPGAFFGQGTRLTVV.

The gene calls are TRBV7-9 and TRBJ1-1; D is undetermined. Germline CDR1 and CDR2: SEHNR and FQNEAQ (reference sequence). Trimming removed 5 bases from V and 3 bases from J, with 10 bases in between. This CDR3 comprises 13 residues. As DNA, the CDR3 is TGTGCCAGCAGCCGGACGTCGTACACTGAAGCTTTCTTT. Protein product: CASSRTSYTEAFF. The complete variable domain, with remaining parts taken from reference TRBV7-9 and TRBJ1-1, reads DTGVSQNPRHKITKRGQNVTFRCDPISEHNRLYWYRQTLGQGPEFLTYFQNEAQLEKSRLLSDRFSAERPKGSFSTLEIQRTEQGDSAMYLCASSRTSYTEAFFGQGTRLTVV.

The V call is TRBV5-7, the J call TRBJ1-6; 7 positions match TRBD1. TRBV5-7 is reported as an ORF; its role is uncertain. Losses at the gene ends were 3 bases for V and 12 bases for J; bases not matched to a gene: 18. The CDR3 runs 17 residues. The CDR3 protein is CASSSHDLQGMRVPLHF. The CDR3 coding sequence is TGTGCCAGCAGCTCGCACGACCTACAGGGGATGAGGGTACCCCTCCACTTT.

There are many counts of this clonotype. V usage is TRBV7-9 and J usage is TRBJ1-3; D not certain. The CDR3 runs to 13 residues. Per germline, CDR1 SEHNR and CDR2 FQNEAQ (reference sequence). Trimming stripped 5 bases from V and 9 bases from J, with 14 bases between. The CDR3 loop reads CASSLTGSPTIYF. CDR3 sequence (DNA): TGTGCCAGCAGCCTCACCGGGTCGCCCACCATATATTTT. Combining the CDR3 with reference TRBV7-9 and TRBJ1-3 gives the whole variable domain DTGVSQNPRHKITKRGQNVTFRCDPISEHNRLYWYRQTLGQGPEFLTYFQNEAQLEKSRLLSDRFSAERPKGSFSTLEIQRTEQGDSAMYLCASSLTGSPTIYFGEGSWLTVV.

This clonotype has a handful of counts. The chain is built from TRBV12-3 or TRBV12-4 and TRBJ1-1, with 8 bases that match TRBD1. The V gene end was trimmed by 8 bases and the J gene end by 3 bases; junction bases not matched to a gene: 8. The CDR3 consists of 14 residues. The CDR3 DNA sequence: TGTGCCAGCTGTTGGACAGGGAGGGACACTGAAGCTTTCTTT. The encoded protein is CASCWTGRDTEAFF.

V and J are TRBV28 and TRBJ2-2; possibly TRBD2 for D (5 bases). The V end was cut by 3 bases, the J end by 3 bases, with 8 bases between. The CDR3 spans 14 residues. Per the germline V gene, CDR1 is MDHEN and CDR2 is SYDVKM. The CDR3 region is CASSLQRDTGELFF. For the CDR3, the DNA is TGTGCCAGCAGTTTGCAGAGGGACACCGGGGAGCTGTTTTTT.

The rearrangement uses TRBV2 and TRBJ1-3, with D possibly TRBD1 on 5 matching bases. Germline V gene sequence: CDR1 SNHLY, CDR2 FYNNEI. Trimming removed 6 bases from V and 10 bases from J, with 16 bases in between. This CDR3 is built from 13 residues. As DNA, the CDR3 is TGTGCCAGCAGCCCCGGACAAAGGGAGACCATATATTTT. Translation gives CASSPGQRETIYF. The entire variable domain, with the rest obtained from reference TRBV2 and TRBJ1-3, is as follows: EPEVTQTPSHQVTQMGQEVILRCVPISNHLYFYWYRQILGQKVEFLVSFYNNEISEKSEIFDDQFSVERPDGSNFTLKIRSTKLEDSAMYFCASSPGQRETIYFGEGSWLTVV.

Here the CDR3 reads CARATGANEKLFF. The CDR3 DNA is TGTGCCAGGGCGACAGGGGCAAATGAAAAACTGTTTTTT. This chain uses TRBV6-5 with TRBJ1-4; 8 positions agree with TRBD1. The CDR3 loop spans 13 amino acids. V lost 9 bases and J lost 5; bases outside the gene matches: 5. The V gene's germline CDR1 is MNHEY and CDR2 SVGAGI.

This clonotype came up many times. This CDR3 reads CSVWGSNTEAFF. CDR3 nucleotide sequence: TGCAGCGTTTGGGGGTCGAACACTGAAGCTTTCTTT. V gene TRBV29-1 combines with J gene TRBJ1-1; tentatively, D is TRBD1 (5 bases). The CDR3 runs 12 residues. With 5 bases removed from V and 1 base from J, the gap between germline ends came to 8 bases. Germline CDR1 SQVTM, CDR2 ANQGSEA. Variable domain in full (rest from reference TRBV29-1 and TRBJ1-1): SAVISQKPSRDICQRGTSLTIQCQVDSQVTMMFWYRQQPGQSLTLIATANQGSEATYESGFVIDKFPISRPNLTFSTLTVSNMSPEDSSIYLCSVWGSNTEAFFGQGTRLTVV.

This clonotype was found a few times. This rearrangement joins TRBV7-9 to TRBJ1-6; D ambiguous. The CDR3 is 14 residues long. With 5 bases removed from V and 6 bases from J, the gap between germline ends came to 11 bases. The germline V gene has CDR1 SEHNR and CDR2 FQNEAQ (reference sequence). The CDR3 bases are TGTGCCAGCAGCCAAGGGCGGATTAATTCACCCCTCCACTTT. Amino acids: CASSQGRINSPLHF.

The V gene is TRBV29-1, the J gene TRBJ1-2; D gene ambiguous. The CDR3 sequence is 12 residues long. The germline V gene encodes CDR1 SQVTM and CDR2 ANQGSEA. V lost 6 bases and J 4 bases, leaving 12 bases between the germline ends. This chain's CDR3 is CSVGPGIYGYTF. In DNA, the CDR3 is TGCAGCGTAGGCCCAGGCATCTATGGCTACACCTTC.